Listed below are T cell receptor beta chains from one sample, sequenced in a study of vaccination and CD4 T cells after COVID-19. MiXCR, run by TCRdb on the PCR reads, gives a single entry per CDR3 protein. The sample includes about 21,000 distinct CDR3 sequences, approximately 53% of them seen just once. For these receptors, no antigen is known. Material for sequencing was CD4+ T cells from blood, cultured in vitro. Every receptor here comes from a human donor who had recovered from COVID-19. CDR3s include the opening cysteine and the closing phenylalanine or tryptophan. Clone size is stated in some rows and not others, as once, few, many or a class when expanded.

>NA|TRBV5-1
CASSLTDQYNEQFF
>NA|TRBV20-1
CSASIPRDYNEQFF
>NA|TRBV28
CASSPLRVNTEAFF
>few|TRBV7-9
CASSLLAGGTNTGELFF
>few|TRBV27
CASSSPRGGNSPLHF
>few|TRBV19
CASSMGGGETEAFF
>NA|TRBV19
CASSTWTEETQYF
>NA|TRBV5-1
CASSLQGESTDTQYF
>NA|TRBV24-1
CATSDEETQYF
>NA|TRBV6-2/TRBV6-3
CATKRDTAQHF
>NA|TRBV20-1
CSARDRVGGQGSVNEQFF
>NA|TRBV7-2
CASSPGTGLGTQYF
>NA|TRBV24-1
CATSDSGQQNTGELFF
>NA|TRBV7-2
CASSPEGLSYNEQFF
>NA|TRBV19
CASSRDRRTDTQYF
>NA|TRBV11-3
CASSFRSGRPGNEQFF